This TCR beta chain was obtained from a study of STAT5B mutations in CD4+ large granular lymphocyte leukemia. The CDR3 consists of 17 residues. Germline V gene lookup returns CDR1 SGHTA and CDR2 FQGNSA. V dropped 1 base and J dropped 2 bases, with 15 bases sitting between them. Sequencing was at survey level. In the study's own analysis: The detection floor for productive clonotype frequency was 2.59 x 10-5. The data were produced by immunoSEQ multiplex PCR, yet TCRdb's version contains in-frame clones alone and is incomplete. Clonal size and the V and J genes are those of that table, whereas D and trimming came from the DNA. The repertoire includes 25,000 to 35,000 clones, 70% to 80% of them detected once, and about 0.45% sits in the top ten. A single count supports this clone.

The rearrangement links TRBV7-2 to TRBJ1-5, with a possible D match to TRBD1 (5 bases). The receptor's source is a human donor in good health. Sequenced sample: CD4+ T cells from blood buffy coats. CDR3 in DNA: TGTGCCAGCAGCTTAGTCCCGGGGGGTTTGGGCAATCAGCCCCAGCATTTT. Its protein product is CASSLVPGGLGNQPQHF. The full variable domain, with the rest looked up from reference TRBV7-2 and TRBJ1-5, is GAGVSQSPSNKVTEKGKDVELRCDPISGHTALYWYRQSLGQGLEFLIYFQGNSAPDKSGLPSDRFSAERTGGSVSTLTIQRTQQEDSAVYLCASSLVPGGLGNQPQHFGDGTRLSIL.